A single sample gave rise to the 3 T cell receptor beta chains below, sequenced in a study of blood T cell repertoires in COVID-19 (dated by TCRdb to about 2020). The method was the immunoSEQ multiplex PCR assay. Drawn from immuneACCESS, this table holds only the in-frame rearrangements with V and J called that TCRdb kept. Clones are partly lost; checked studies trace under half to an unresolved V gene and leave the rest unexplained. Counted in this sample were about 160,000 clones; roughly 84% of them appeared once. The ten largest clones add up to 13% to 15% of the sample. The sample taken for sequencing was peripheral blood. These receptors were collected from a man aged 18 to 30 with active or convalescent COVID-19.

This clone was detected once. The chain has TRBV19 and TRBJ1-4; the D is unclear. The V gene lost 1 base and the J gene lost 4 bases, with 7 bases spanning the gap. Germline V CDR1 and CDR2: LNHDA, SQIVND (reference sequence). The CDR3 has 14 amino acids. CDR3 region: CASSIGGGNEKLFF. The CDR3 DNA reads TGTGCCAGTAGTATAGGCGGAGGTAATGAAAAACTGTTTTTT. Using reference TRBV19 and TRBJ1-4 for the parts outside the CDR3, the full variable domain is DGGITQSPKYLFRKEGQNVTLSCEQNLNHDAMYWYRQDPGQGLRLIYYSQIVNDFQKGDIAEGYSVSREKKESFPLTVTSAQKNPTAFYLCASSIGGGNEKLFFGSGTQLSVL.

This chain joins TRBV2 and TRBJ2-7; 7 positions match TRBD2. Germline V gene sequence: CDR1 SNHLY, CDR2 FYNNEI. This CDR3 comprises 14 residues. The V gene end was trimmed by 7 bases and the J gene end by 4 bases; junction bases not matched to a gene: 10. The CDR3 region is CASKGAGGTYEQYF. The CDR3, as DNA: TGTGCCAGCAAAGGCGCCGGGGGGACTTACGAGCAGTACTTC.

The chain combines TRBV9 with TRBJ1-4, with 9 positions matching TRBD1. From germline, CDR1 is SGDLS and CDR2 YYNGEE. The CDR3 extends over 16 amino acids. J gave up 8 bases and V 2 bases, and 10 bases lay outside the gene matches. The CDR3 loop is CASSVYSQGAGEKLFF. The CDR3 DNA follows: TGTGCCAGCAGCGTCTATTCACAGGGGGCCGGGGAAAAACTGTTTTTT.